These 5 T cell receptor beta chains originate from one sample sequenced in a study of OX40 agonist ivuxolimab in advanced cancers. Produced via immunoSEQ multiplex PCR; TCRdb's table is partial and in-frame only. The sample yields some 6,700 clones, less than 95% seen once. The source material was CD4+ or CD8+ T cells sorted from blood, sampled in a trial of the OX40 agonist ivuxolimab. The receptor set was obtained from an adult with an advanced solid tumor such as melanoma, head and neck, liver or kidney cancer.

CDR3 bases: TGCGCCAGCAGCTTGGAAGGACAGGGGGCGAACACTGAAGCTTTCTTT. Translating it yields CASSLEGQGANTEAFF. This rearrangement joins TRBV5-1 to TRBJ1-1; 11 positions match TRBD1. The CDR3 has 16 residues. Germline CDR1 is SGHRS and CDR2 is YFSETQ. Germline trimming cut 0 bases from V and 1 base from J; bases unmatched to any gene: 2.

This chain links TRBV2 with TRBJ2-5; D uncertain. The CDR3 has 13 amino acids. Trimming removed 4 bases at V and 4 bases at J, with 10 bases between. Per germline, CDR1 SNHLY and CDR2 FYNNEI. CDR3 DNA: TGTGCCAGCAGTGGAACGCAGGTAGAGACCCAGTACTTC. Translating gives CASSGTQVETQYF.

V gene TRBV7-6 combines with J gene TRBJ2-2; D is possibly TRBD1 or TRBD2 (5 bases each). The germline V gene has CDR1 SGHVS and CDR2 FNYEAQ. Trimming left V 3 bases short and J 4 bases short, with 21 bases between. The CDR3 loop spans 18 amino acids. The chain's CDR3 is CASSFPWGRGTGTGELFF. In DNA form, the CDR3 reads TGTGCCAGCAGCTTCCCGTGGGGTCGAGGGACCGGCACCGGGGAGCTGTTTTTT. The variable domain in full, with the rest retrieved from reference TRBV7-6 and TRBJ2-2, is GAGVSQSPRYKVTKRGQDVALRCDPISGHVSLYWYRQALGQGPEFLTYFNYEAQQDKSGLPNDRFSAERPEGSISTLTIQRTEQRDSAMYRCASSFPWGRGTGTGELFFGEGSRLTVL.

J is TRBJ2-3 and V is TRBV6-1; TRBD2 matches 11 bases. After removal of 5 bases from V and 6 bases from J, the junction contained 7 bases not matched to a gene. The CDR3 contains 15 residues. Germline CDR1 is MNHNS and CDR2 is SASEGT. The CDR3 DNA sequence: TGTGCCAGCAGTTTAACTAGCGGGAGCAGCGATACGCAGTATTTT. As protein: CASSLTSGSSDTQYF.

The rearrangement joins TRBV5-1 to TRBJ2-2, with 7 bases lining up with TRBD2. V dropped 0 bases and J dropped 2; count of bases not matched to a gene: 7. Germline loops: CDR1 SGHRS, CDR2 YFSETQ. The CDR3 sequence is 17 residues long. DNA for the CDR3: TGCGCCAGCAGCTTGGCTAGCGGAGCAGCCAACACCGGGGAGCTGTTTTTT. Translation gives CASSLASGAANTGELFF.